The rows below give T cell receptor beta chains drawn from one sample of a study of cytomegalovirus exposure and HLA in healthy donors. Assay: immunoSEQ multiplex PCR; the TCRdb copy retains only in-frame clones and omits some. The table has under 200,000 clones, approximately 85% seen once. Sample: PBMCs. These receptors were taken from a young man in good health and CMV-seropositive. Each CDR3 is given with its conserved first and last residue. A D gene is named only where the DNA matches it firmly. The size entry is marked missing in some rows and otherwise reads once, few, many or a size class.

d_gene: .; abundance: few; j_gene: TRBJ2-3; v_gene: TRBV7-6; len: 13; CDR3aa: CASSLGPTDTQYF; CDR3nt: TGTGCCAGCAGCTTGGGGCCCACAGATACGCAGTATTTT
d_gene: TRBD1; abundance: .; j_gene: TRBJ1-1; v_gene: TRBV11-2; len: 14; CDR3aa: CASSTGQVNTEAFF; CDR3nt: TGTGCCAGCAGCACGGGACAGGTAAACACTGAAGCTTTCTTT
d_gene: .; abundance: .; j_gene: TRBJ1-3; v_gene: TRBV5-4; len: 15; CDR3aa: CASSLRTVSGNTIYF; CDR3nt: TGTGCCAGCAGCCTCCGGACAGTCTCTGGAAACACCATATATTTT
d_gene: .; abundance: .; j_gene: TRBJ2-3; v_gene: TRBV6-6; len: 15; CDR3aa: CASLEGTGPLGTQYF; CDR3nt: TGTGCCAGCCTAGAGGGGACTGGGCCGTTAGGTACGCAGTATTTT
d_gene: TRBD1; abundance: .; j_gene: TRBJ1-1; v_gene: TRBV27; len: 12; CDR3aa: CASMTGRTEAFF; CDR3nt: TGTGCCAGCATGACAGGGAGGACTGAAGCTTTCTTT
d_gene: TRBD1; abundance: .; j_gene: TRBJ2-5; v_gene: TRBV6-5; len: 15; CDR3aa: CASDPGTGGLETQYF; CDR3nt: TGTGCCAGCGACCCCGGGACAGGGGGCCTAGAGACCCAGTACTTC
d_gene: .; abundance: few; j_gene: TRBJ1-1; v_gene: TRBV18; len: 14; CDR3aa: CASSLSGGDTEAFF; CDR3nt: TGTGCCAGCTCGCTGAGCGGCGGGGACACTGAAGCTTTCTTT
d_gene: .; abundance: once; j_gene: TRBJ1-1; v_gene: TRBV25-1; len: 14; CDR3aa: CASSESVLTGAAFF; CDR3nt: TGTGCCAGCAGTGAATCCGTCCTAACAGGTGCGGCTTTCTTT
d_gene: .; abundance: .; j_gene: TRBJ1-4; v_gene: TRBV28; len: 15; CDR3aa: CASSFGVTTNEKLFF; CDR3nt: TGTGCCAGCAGTTTCGGAGTTACAACTAATGAAAAACTGTTTTTT
d_gene: TRBD1; abundance: .; j_gene: TRBJ2-7; v_gene: TRBV4-1; len: 18; CDR3aa: CASSQEGHEVGQDVEQYF; CDR3nt: TGCGCCAGCAGCCAAGAGGGTCATGAGGTAGGACAGGACGTCGAGCAGTACTTC
d_gene: .; abundance: .; j_gene: TRBJ1-2; v_gene: TRBV19; len: 15; CDR3aa: CASSTSLVTNYGYTF; CDR3nt: TGTGCCAGTAGTACCTCCCTGGTAACAAACTATGGCTACACCTTC
d_gene: .; abundance: few; j_gene: TRBJ2-7; v_gene: TRBV6-5; len: 10; CDR3aa: CARPHDEQYF; CDR3nt: TGTGCCAGACCACATGACGAGCAGTACTTC
d_gene: TRBD2; abundance: .; j_gene: TRBJ2-1; v_gene: TRBV6-8; len: 15; CDR3aa: CASRRLAGGPPKQFF; CDR3nt: TGTGCCAGCAGGCGTCTAGCGGGGGGGCCCCCTAAGCAGTTCTTC
d_gene: TRBD2; abundance: .; j_gene: TRBJ2-3; v_gene: TRBV9; len: 18; CDR3aa: CASSVLGGADVFTDTQYF; CDR3nt: TGTGCCAGCAGCGTCCTCGGGGGGGCCGACGTTTTCACAGATACGCAGTATTTT
d_gene: TRBD1; abundance: .; j_gene: TRBJ1-1; v_gene: TRBV6-5; len: 14; CDR3aa: CASRRTGSSTEAFF; CDR3nt: TGTGCCAGCAGAAGGACAGGGTCAAGCACTGAAGCTTTCTTT
d_gene: .; abundance: .; j_gene: TRBJ1-3; v_gene: TRBV5-1; len: 17; CDR3aa: CASSLGAARASGNTIYF; CDR3nt: TGCGCCAGCAGCTTGGGGGCCGCCAGAGCCTCTGGAAACACCATATATTTT
d_gene: .; abundance: once; j_gene: TRBJ2-7; v_gene: TRBV7-8; len: 14; CDR3aa: CASSLVVGGYEQYF; CDR3nt: TGTGCCAGCAGCTTAGTTGTCGGAGGCTACGAGCAGTACTTC
d_gene: .; abundance: once; j_gene: TRBJ2-1; v_gene: TRBV7-2; len: 12; CDR3aa: CASSFGYNEQFF; CDR3nt: TGTGCCAGCAGCTTCGGGTACAATGAGCAGTTCTTC
d_gene: .; abundance: .; j_gene: TRBJ2-3; v_gene: TRBV9; len: 15; CDR3aa: CASSVDFTSTDTQYF; CDR3nt: TGTGCCAGCAGCGTAGATTTTACTAGCACAGATACGCAGTATTTT
d_gene: .; abundance: .; j_gene: TRBJ1-3; v_gene: TRBV29-1; len: 14; CDR3aa: CSAGQGPSGNTIYF; CDR3nt: TGCAGCGCAGGTCAGGGGCCCTCTGGAAACACCATATATTTT
d_gene: .; abundance: once; j_gene: TRBJ2-7; v_gene: TRBV5-1; len: 13; CDR3aa: CASSFTEGYEQYF; CDR3nt: TGCGCCAGCAGCTTCACTGAGGGATACGAGCAGTACTTC
d_gene: TRBD2; abundance: .; j_gene: TRBJ2-7; v_gene: TRBV5-1; len: 15; CDR3aa: CASSFSGSGRYEQYF; CDR3nt: TGCGCCAGCAGCTTTAGCGGGTCGGGCCGGTACGAGCAGTACTTC
d_gene: TRBD1; abundance: .; j_gene: TRBJ1-2; v_gene: TRBV2; len: 15; CDR3aa: CASSETAGQGDGYTF; CDR3nt: TGTGCCAGCAGTGAAACGGCGGGACAGGGCGATGGCTACACCTTC
d_gene: .; abundance: .; j_gene: TRBJ1-5; v_gene: TRBV9; len: 13; CDR3aa: CASSVDGNQPQHF; CDR3nt: TGTGCCAGCAGCGTAGACGGGAATCAGCCCCAGCATTTT
d_gene: TRBD1; abundance: .; j_gene: TRBJ1-1; v_gene: TRBV15; len: 14; CDR3aa: CATSRTGVGTEAFF; CDR3nt: TGTGCCACCAGCAGGACAGGGGTTGGCACTGAAGCTTTCTTT
d_gene: TRBD1; abundance: few; j_gene: TRBJ1-1; v_gene: TRBV6-1; len: 15; CDR3aa: CASSEVGQGNTEAFF; CDR3nt: TGTGCCAGCAGTGAAGTGGGACAGGGGAACACTGAAGCTTTCTTT
d_gene: .; abundance: .; j_gene: TRBJ2-1; v_gene: TRBV7-2; len: 15; CDR3aa: CASSSLLGSYNEQFF; CDR3nt: TGTGCCAGCAGCTCACTACTAGGCTCCTACAATGAGCAGTTCTTC
d_gene: TRBD2; abundance: .; j_gene: TRBJ2-2; v_gene: TRBV2; len: 17; CDR3aa: CASSGTSGLMYTGELFF; CDR3nt: TGTGCCAGCAGTGGGACTAGCGGCCTAATGTACACCGGGGAGCTGTTTTTT
d_gene: TRBD1; abundance: .; j_gene: TRBJ2-4; v_gene: TRBV7-9; len: 18; CDR3aa: CASSLAGGQGQAKNIQYF; CDR3nt: TGTGCCAGCAGTTTAGCTGGGGGACAGGGGCAAGCCAAAAACATTCAGTACTTC
d_gene: .; abundance: .; j_gene: TRBJ2-5; v_gene: TRBV4-1; len: 14; CDR3aa: CASSQDKEGQTQYF; CDR3nt: TGCGCCAGCAGCCAAGATAAGGAGGGCCAGACCCAGTACTTC
d_gene: .; abundance: .; j_gene: TRBJ2-7; v_gene: TRBV1; len: 15; CDR3aa: CTSSPGTRSYYEQYF; CDR3nt: TGCACCAGCAGCCCTGGGACTAGGAGTTATTACGAGCAGTACTTC
d_gene: .; abundance: few; j_gene: TRBJ1-4; v_gene: TRBV19; len: 12; CDR3aa: CASHQGGEKLFF; CDR3nt: TGTGCCAGTCACCAGGGCGGTGAAAAACTGTTTTTT
d_gene: .; abundance: .; j_gene: TRBJ2-5; v_gene: TRBV9; len: 13; CDR3aa: CASSGNRQETQYF; CDR3nt: TGTGCCAGCAGCGGGAACAGACAAGAGACCCAGTACTTC
d_gene: TRBD1; abundance: .; j_gene: TRBJ2-2; v_gene: TRBV7-9; len: 18; CDR3aa: CASSLGGSAQGAPGELFF; CDR3nt: TGTGCCAGCAGCTTAGGAGGATCGGCACAGGGGGCCCCCGGGGAGCTGTTTTTT
d_gene: TRBD2; abundance: .; j_gene: TRBJ2-1; v_gene: TRBV5-1; len: 15; CDR3aa: CASSFRLAGTNEQFF; CDR3nt: TGCGCCAGCAGCTTCCGACTAGCGGGGACCAATGAGCAGTTCTTC
d_gene: .; abundance: .; j_gene: TRBJ2-5; v_gene: TRBV14; len: 15; CDR3aa: CASSQDWGDWETQYF; CDR3nt: TGTGCCAGCAGCCAAGATTGGGGGGACTGGGAGACCCAGTACTTC
d_gene: TRBD1; abundance: .; j_gene: TRBJ2-1; v_gene: TRBV5-1; len: 15; CDR3aa: CASSPGGQGVNEQFF; CDR3nt: TGCGCCAGCAGCCCAGGAGGACAGGGAGTCAATGAGCAGTTCTTC
d_gene: .; abundance: .; j_gene: TRBJ2-5; v_gene: TRBV30; len: 16; CDR3aa: CAWSVRGTVGSETQYF; CDR3nt: TGTGCCTGGAGTGTACGGGGGACAGTGGGGTCGGAGACCCAGTACTTC
d_gene: TRBD1; abundance: many; j_gene: TRBJ2-2; v_gene: TRBV4-3; len: 16; CDR3aa: CASSQLTGGGTGELFF; CDR3nt: TGCGCCAGCAGCCAACTGACAGGGGGCGGCACCGGGGAGCTGTTTTTT
d_gene: .; abundance: .; j_gene: TRBJ1-2; v_gene: TRBV19; len: 18; CDR3aa: CASSPATPDRSLGHGYTF; CDR3nt: TGTGCCAGTAGTCCGGCGACCCCGGACAGAAGTTTAGGCCATGGCTACACCTTC
d_gene: TRBD1; abundance: .; j_gene: TRBJ2-2; v_gene: TRBV6-5; len: 16; CDR3aa: CASSYAGTAHTGELFF; CDR3nt: TGTGCCAGCAGTTATGCCGGGACAGCTCACACCGGGGAGCTGTTTTTT
d_gene: TRBD1; abundance: few; j_gene: TRBJ2-1; v_gene: TRBV7-7; len: 14; CDR3aa: CASSLAIRGNEQFF; CDR3nt: TGTGCCAGCAGCTTAGCGATCAGGGGGAATGAGCAGTTCTTC
d_gene: TRBD1; abundance: .; j_gene: TRBJ1-6; v_gene: TRBV27; len: 15; CDR3aa: CASSLSTGGESPLHF; CDR3nt: TGTGCCAGCAGTTTATCGACAGGGGGCGAATCACCCCTCCACTTT
d_gene: .; abundance: few; j_gene: TRBJ2-5; v_gene: TRBV9; len: 15; CDR3aa: CASSVTMGPQETQYF; CDR3nt: TGTGCCAGCAGCGTAACGATGGGGCCCCAAGAGACCCAGTACTTC
d_gene: .; abundance: .; j_gene: TRBJ1-6; v_gene: TRBV19; len: 18; CDR3aa: CASSPRGGQSSYNSPLHF; CDR3nt: TGTGCCAGTAGTCCCCGCGGAGGGCAGAGCTCCTATAATTCACCCCTCCACTTT
d_gene: .; abundance: .; j_gene: TRBJ2-2; v_gene: TRBV5-4; len: 17; CDR3aa: CASSLDGWTAGTGELFF; CDR3nt: TGTGCCAGCAGCTTGGATGGGTGGACCGCGGGCACCGGGGAGCTGTTTTTT
d_gene: .; abundance: .; j_gene: TRBJ1-5; v_gene: TRBV15; len: 12; CDR3aa: CATSPTGQPQHF; CDR3nt: TGTGCCACCAGCCCAACAGGTCAGCCCCAGCATTTT
d_gene: .; abundance: .; j_gene: TRBJ1-4; v_gene: TRBV30; len: 13; CDR3aa: CAWSIQAGEKLFF; CDR3nt: TGTGCCTGGAGTATACAGGCAGGCGAAAAACTGTTTTTT
d_gene: .; abundance: .; j_gene: TRBJ1-2; v_gene: TRBV18; len: 17; CDR3aa: CASSPGGLSPSNYGYTF; CDR3nt: TGTGCCAGCTCACCAGGCGGACTAAGCCCTTCTAACTATGGCTACACCTTC
d_gene: TRBD2; abundance: .; j_gene: TRBJ2-1; v_gene: TRBV7-2; len: 15; CDR3aa: CASRPGLGAYNEQFF; CDR3nt: TGTGCCAGCAGACCGGGACTAGGGGCGTACAATGAGCAGTTCTTC
d_gene: TRBD1; abundance: few; j_gene: TRBJ1-5; v_gene: TRBV4-1; len: 14; CDR3aa: CASSHGTGGAPQHF; CDR3nt: TGCGCCAGCAGCCACGGGACAGGGGGGGCCCCCCAGCATTTT
d_gene: .; abundance: .; j_gene: TRBJ2-3; v_gene: TRBV7-9; len: 15; CDR3aa: CASSSAGPDGDTQYF; CDR3nt: TGTGCCAGCAGCTCCGCGGGCCCTGACGGAGATACGCAGTATTTT
d_gene: .; abundance: .; j_gene: TRBJ2-3; v_gene: TRBV6-4; len: 15; CDR3aa: CASSDSTGLTDTQYF; CDR3nt: TGTGCCAGCAGTGACTCAACAGGGCTAACAGATACGCAGTATTTT
d_gene: .; abundance: .; j_gene: TRBJ1-4; v_gene: TRBV5-4; len: 17; CDR3aa: CASSLVTGVITNEKLFF; CDR3nt: TGTGCCAGCAGCTTAGTTACGGGGGTGATAACTAATGAAAAACTGTTTTTT
d_gene: TRBD1; abundance: .; j_gene: TRBJ2-7; v_gene: TRBV11-2; len: 18; CDR3aa: CASSLMPSRGPEGYEQYF; CDR3nt: TGTGCCAGCAGCTTAATGCCCTCGAGGGGGCCCGAGGGGTACGAGCAGTACTTC
d_gene: .; abundance: .; j_gene: TRBJ2-7; v_gene: TRBV7-6; len: 15; CDR3aa: CASSLGRGRLDEQYF; CDR3nt: TGTGCCAGCAGCTTAGGCAGGGGGAGGTTGGACGAGCAGTACTTC
d_gene: TRBD2; abundance: .; j_gene: TRBJ2-5; v_gene: TRBV7-3; len: 13; CDR3aa: CASSSTSGVPQYF; CDR3nt: TGTGCCAGCAGCTCCACTAGCGGGGTGCCCCAGTACTTC
d_gene: TRBD1; abundance: .; j_gene: TRBJ2-3; v_gene: TRBV6-4; len: 15; CDR3aa: CASSATGSSTDTQYF; CDR3nt: TGTGCCAGCAGTGCGACAGGGTCCTCCACAGATACGCAGTATTTT
d_gene: TRBD1; abundance: once; j_gene: TRBJ1-2; v_gene: TRBV7-9; len: 11; CDR3aa: CASSPQGARAF; CDR3nt: TGTGCCAGCAGCCCACAGGGGGCGAGAGCCTTC